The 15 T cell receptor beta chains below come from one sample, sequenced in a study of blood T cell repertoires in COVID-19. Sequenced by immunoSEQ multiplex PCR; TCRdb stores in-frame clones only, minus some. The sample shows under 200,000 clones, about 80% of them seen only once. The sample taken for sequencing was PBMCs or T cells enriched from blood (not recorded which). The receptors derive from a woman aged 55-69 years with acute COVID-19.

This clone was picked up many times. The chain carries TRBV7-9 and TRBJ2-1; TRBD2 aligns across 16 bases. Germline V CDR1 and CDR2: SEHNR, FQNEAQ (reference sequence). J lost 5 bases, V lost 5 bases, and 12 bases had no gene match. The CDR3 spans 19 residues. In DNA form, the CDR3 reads TGTGCCAGCAGCCCCGGGGGACTAGCGGGGGGGCCCGGCAACAATGAGCAGTTCTTC. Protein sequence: CASSPGGLAGGPGNNEQFF.

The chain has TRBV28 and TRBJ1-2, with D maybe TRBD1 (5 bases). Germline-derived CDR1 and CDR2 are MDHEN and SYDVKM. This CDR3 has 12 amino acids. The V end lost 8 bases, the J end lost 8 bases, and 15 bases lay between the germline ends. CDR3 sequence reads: CASSGAGRGYTF. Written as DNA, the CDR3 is TGTGCCAGCTCTGGAGCAGGGAGGGGCTACACCTTC.

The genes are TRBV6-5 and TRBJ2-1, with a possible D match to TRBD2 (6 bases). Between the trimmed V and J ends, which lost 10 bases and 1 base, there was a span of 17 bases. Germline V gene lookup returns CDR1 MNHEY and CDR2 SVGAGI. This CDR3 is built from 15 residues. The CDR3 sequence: CATESDGGSYNEQFF. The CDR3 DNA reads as TGTGCCACCGAATCAGACGGGGGATCCTACAATGAGCAGTTCTTC.

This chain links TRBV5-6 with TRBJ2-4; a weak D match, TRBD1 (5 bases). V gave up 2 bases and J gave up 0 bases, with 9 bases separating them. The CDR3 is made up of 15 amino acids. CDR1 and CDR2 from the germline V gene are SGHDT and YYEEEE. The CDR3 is CASSFQGIAKNIQYF. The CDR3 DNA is TGTGCCAGCAGCTTTCAGGGAATAGCCAAAAACATTCAGTACTTC.

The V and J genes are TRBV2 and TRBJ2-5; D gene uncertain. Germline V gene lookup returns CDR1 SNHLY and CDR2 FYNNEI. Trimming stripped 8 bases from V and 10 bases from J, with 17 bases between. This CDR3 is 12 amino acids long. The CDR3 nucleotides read TGTGCCAGCTCCAGACCCCGCGGAGACCAGTACTTC. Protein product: CASSRPRGDQYF.

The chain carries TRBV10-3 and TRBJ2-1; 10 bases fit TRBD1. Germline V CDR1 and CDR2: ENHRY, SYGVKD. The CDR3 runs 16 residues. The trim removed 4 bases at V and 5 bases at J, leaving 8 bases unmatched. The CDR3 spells CAISAATGTGDNEQFF. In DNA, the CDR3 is TGTGCCATCAGTGCCGCGACCGGGACAGGGGACAATGAGCAGTTCTTC.

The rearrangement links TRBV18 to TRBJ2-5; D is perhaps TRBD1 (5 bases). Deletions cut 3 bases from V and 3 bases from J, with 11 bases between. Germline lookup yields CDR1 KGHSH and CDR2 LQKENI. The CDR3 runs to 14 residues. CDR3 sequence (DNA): TGTGCCAGCTCACCTCCAAGGGGCGAAGAGACCCAGTACTTC. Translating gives CASSPPRGEETQYF.

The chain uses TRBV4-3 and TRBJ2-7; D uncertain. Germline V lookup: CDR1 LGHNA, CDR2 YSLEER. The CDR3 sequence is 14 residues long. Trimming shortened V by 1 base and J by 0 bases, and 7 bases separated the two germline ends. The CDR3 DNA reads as TGCGCCAGCAGCCAAGGACCTAGCTCCTACGAGCAGTACTTC. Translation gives CASSQGPSSYEQYF.

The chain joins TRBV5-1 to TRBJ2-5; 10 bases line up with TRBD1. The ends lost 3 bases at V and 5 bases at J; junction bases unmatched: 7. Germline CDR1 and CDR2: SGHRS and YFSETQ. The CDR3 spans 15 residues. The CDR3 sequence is CASSWRQGAGETQYF. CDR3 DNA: TGCGCCAGCAGCTGGCGACAGGGGGCTGGGGAGACCCAGTACTTC.

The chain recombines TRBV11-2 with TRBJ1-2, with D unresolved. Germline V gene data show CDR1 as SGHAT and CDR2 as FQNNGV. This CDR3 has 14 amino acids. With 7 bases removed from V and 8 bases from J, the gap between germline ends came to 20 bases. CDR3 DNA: TGTGCCAGCAACCCCCTGGGCTTTTCCCCCGGCTACACCTTC. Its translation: CASNPLGFSPGYTF.

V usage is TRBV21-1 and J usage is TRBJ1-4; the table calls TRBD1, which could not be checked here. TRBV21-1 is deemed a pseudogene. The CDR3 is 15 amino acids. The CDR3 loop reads CASSSNDRAYEKLFF. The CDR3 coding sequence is TGTGCCAGCAGCTCAAACGACAGGGCTTATGAAAAACTGTTTTTT.

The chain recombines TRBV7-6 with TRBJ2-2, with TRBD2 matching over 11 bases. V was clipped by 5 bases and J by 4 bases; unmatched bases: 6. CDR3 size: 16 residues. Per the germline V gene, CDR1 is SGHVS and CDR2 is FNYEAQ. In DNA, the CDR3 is TGTGCCAGCAGCGTTACTAGCGGGAGAACCACCGGGGAGCTGTTTTTT. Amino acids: CASSVTSGRTTGELFF.

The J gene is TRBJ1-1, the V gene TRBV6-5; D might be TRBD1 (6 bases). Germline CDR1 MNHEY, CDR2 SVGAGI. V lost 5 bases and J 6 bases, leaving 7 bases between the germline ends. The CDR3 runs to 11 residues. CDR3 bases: TGTGCCAGCAGTAGACAGGCTGAAGCTTTCTTT. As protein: CASSRQAEAFF.

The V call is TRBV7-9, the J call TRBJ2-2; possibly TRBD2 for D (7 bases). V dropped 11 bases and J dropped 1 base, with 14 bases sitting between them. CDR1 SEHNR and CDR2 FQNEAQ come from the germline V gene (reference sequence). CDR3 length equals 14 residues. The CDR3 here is CAGGDTLNTGELFF. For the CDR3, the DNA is TGTGCCGGGGGGGACACCTTGAACACCGGGGAGCTGTTTTTT.

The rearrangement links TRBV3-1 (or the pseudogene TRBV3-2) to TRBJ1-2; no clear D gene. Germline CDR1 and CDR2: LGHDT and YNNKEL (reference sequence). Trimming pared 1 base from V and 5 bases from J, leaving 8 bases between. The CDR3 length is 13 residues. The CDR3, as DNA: TGTGCCAGCAGCCAAGTGTCACAGTATGGCTACACCTTC. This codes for CASSQVSQYGYTF.